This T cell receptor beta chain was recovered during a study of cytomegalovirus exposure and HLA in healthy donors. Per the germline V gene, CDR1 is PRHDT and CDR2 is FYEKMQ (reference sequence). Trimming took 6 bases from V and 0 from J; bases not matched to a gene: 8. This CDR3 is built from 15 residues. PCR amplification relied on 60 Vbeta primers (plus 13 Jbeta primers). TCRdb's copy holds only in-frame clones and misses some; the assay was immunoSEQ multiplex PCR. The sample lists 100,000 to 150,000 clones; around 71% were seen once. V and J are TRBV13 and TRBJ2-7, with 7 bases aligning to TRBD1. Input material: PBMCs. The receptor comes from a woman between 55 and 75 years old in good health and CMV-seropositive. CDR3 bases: TGTGCCAGCAGGCCACTTCGGGACAGCTCCTACGAGCAGTACTTC. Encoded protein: CASRPLRDSSYEQYF.